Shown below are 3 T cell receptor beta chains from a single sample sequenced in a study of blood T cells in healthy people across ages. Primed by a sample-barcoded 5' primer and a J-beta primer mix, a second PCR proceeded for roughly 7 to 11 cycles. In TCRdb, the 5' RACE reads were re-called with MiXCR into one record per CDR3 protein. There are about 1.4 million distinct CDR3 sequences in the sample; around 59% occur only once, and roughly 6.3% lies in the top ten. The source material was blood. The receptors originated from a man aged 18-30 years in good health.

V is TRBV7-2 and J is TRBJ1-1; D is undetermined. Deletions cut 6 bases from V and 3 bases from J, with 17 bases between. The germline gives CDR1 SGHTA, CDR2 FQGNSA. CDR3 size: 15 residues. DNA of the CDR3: TGTGCCAGCAGACTCTTAAGTGATGGGTACACTGAAGCTTTCTTT. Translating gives CASRLLSDGYTEAFF. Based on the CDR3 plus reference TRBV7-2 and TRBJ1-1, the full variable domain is GAGVSQSPSNKVTEKGKDVELRCDPISGHTALYWYRQSLGQGLEFLIYFQGNSAPDKSGLPSDRFSAERTGGSVSTLTIQRTQQEDSAVYLCASRLLSDGYTEAFFGQGTRLTVV.

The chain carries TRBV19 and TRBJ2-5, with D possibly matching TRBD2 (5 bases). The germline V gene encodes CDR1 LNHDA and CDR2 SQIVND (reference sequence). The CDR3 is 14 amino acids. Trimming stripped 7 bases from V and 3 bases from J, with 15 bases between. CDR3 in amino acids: CASNPGGAEETQYF. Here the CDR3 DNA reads TGTGCCAGTAACCCCGGAGGTGCGGAAGAGACCCAGTACTTC.

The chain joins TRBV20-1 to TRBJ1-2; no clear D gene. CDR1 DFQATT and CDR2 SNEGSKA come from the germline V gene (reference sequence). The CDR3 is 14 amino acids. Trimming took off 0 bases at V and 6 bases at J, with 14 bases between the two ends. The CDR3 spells CSARENRKKDGYTF. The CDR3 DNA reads TGCAGTGCTAGAGAAAACAGAAAGAAGGATGGCTACACCTTC.